This paragraph covers one TCR beta chain sequence. This receptor's antigen is unknown. No base quality information exists; no much larger clone differs at one position. In the same sample, other DNA sequences code for this CDR3. The immunoSEQ Assay, a bias-controlled multiplex PCR, was used to amplify TCRbeta CDR3 regions from genomic DNA. Regarding the original processing steps: The number of nucleated cells in each sample was estimated by amplification of reference gene primers within the assay. Sequence reads were collapsed and filtered to measure the absolute abundance of every unique TCRbeta CDR3 rearrangement. Productive Simpson clonality was computed per sample as the square root of Simpson's diversity index over productive rearrangements. Imported from immuneACCESS, the table was reduced by TCRdb to in-frame sequences with V and J called. These copies leave out some clones; in studies compared against another copy, an unresolved V gene accounts for under half, and the cause of the remainder is not known. For V, J and clone size, that table is used; D and trimming come from the DNA. This sample has around 250,000 clones in its table, and 86% of those were observed once. The ten largest account for 5.5% to 8% of the sample.

Whole blood was collected in K2EDTA tubes by collaborating institutions according to the institutions' own protocols. For TCRbeta analysis, collaborators shipped samples in one of three forms: frozen whole blood, isolated PBMCs, or DNA extracted from either of those sample types. This record comes from a study of blood T cell repertoires in COVID-19 (dated by TCRdb to between 2020 and 2021). The study in broad terms: Samples covering the acute and convalescent phases of COVID-19 were provided by collaborators in the United States, Italy and Spain. The material from the prospective study consisted of cDNA or gDNA derived from T cells, B-cell-depleted T cells, or PBMCs. The dataset comprised deeply sampled blood TCRbeta repertoires from subjects exposed to, actively infected with, or recovered from COVID-19. The repertoires were made available in a free public database intended to serve as a resource for research on the immune response to SARS-CoV-2. Samples came from the ongoing ImmuneRACE study (first 160 participants) plus 1,254 subjects from 6 global collaborators. A de-identified subject ID, COVID-19 status, age in years and sex were almost always included in the sample metadata. Where available, HLA class I and class II types were obtained from metadata supplied by the sample provider rather than from assay-based typing.

General conclusions and limits of the study: The amount of clinical and demographic metadata varied by source and participant and was provided uncurated.

The CDR3 measures 13 amino acids from cysteine to phenylalanine. Only the CDR3 DNA is retained, 39 bases long and in frame from the first base. CDR1 and CDR2, looked up from the germline V gene, are SGHTA and FQGNSA. Deletion took 3 bases off V and 1 base off J, with a span of 7 bases between the germline ends. The rearrangement joined TRBV7-2 to TRBJ2-7, and perhaps TRBD1 as D gene, on 5 matching bases. This receptor was obtained from a man aged 55 to 70 with acute or convalescent COVID-19. Sequenced material: peripheral blood. The nucleotide sequence is TGTGCCAGCAGCTTTACAGGATCCTACGAGCAGTACTTC. It is translated as CASSFTGSYEQYF.